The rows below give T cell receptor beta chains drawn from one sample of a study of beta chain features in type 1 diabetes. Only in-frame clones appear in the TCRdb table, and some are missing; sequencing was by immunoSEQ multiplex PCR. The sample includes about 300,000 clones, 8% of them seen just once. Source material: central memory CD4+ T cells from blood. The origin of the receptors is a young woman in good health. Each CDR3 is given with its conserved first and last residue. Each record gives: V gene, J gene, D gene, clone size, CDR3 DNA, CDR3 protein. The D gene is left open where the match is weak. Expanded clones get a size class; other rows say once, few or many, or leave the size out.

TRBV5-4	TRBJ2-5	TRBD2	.	TGTGCCAGCAGCAAAGTAGCGGGGGGGCCGGGAGAGACCCAGTACTTC	CASSKVAGGPGETQYF
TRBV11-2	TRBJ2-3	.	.	TGTGCCAGCAGCTTAGGGCTCAAGAAGGGTCGGGATACGCAGTATTTT	CASSLGLKKGRDTQYF
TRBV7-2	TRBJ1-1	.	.	TGTGCCAGCAGCTCAGGTCCTGAAGCTTTCTTT	CASSSGPEAFF
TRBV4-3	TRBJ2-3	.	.	TGCGCCAGCAGCCAGGTCGGGACGGACAGAAATACGCAGTATTTT	CASSQVGTDRNTQYF
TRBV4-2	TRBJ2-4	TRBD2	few	TGTGCCAGCAGCCAAGATCGCGAGCGGGAGAGGCACTTC	CASSQDRERERHF
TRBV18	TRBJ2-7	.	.	TGTGCCAGCTCACCAAAGGACGAGCAGTACTTC	CASSPKDEQYF
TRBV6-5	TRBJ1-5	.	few	TGTGCCAGCAGTTACGCGGGGGCTAACAATCAGCCCCAGCATTTT	CASSYAGANNQPQHF
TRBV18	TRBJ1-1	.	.	TGTGCCAGCTCACCTACAACTTACACTGAAGCTTTCTTT	CASSPTTYTEAFF
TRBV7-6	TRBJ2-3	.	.	TGTGCCAGCAGCACCGAACCGTACACAGATACGCAGTATTTT	CASSTEPYTDTQYF
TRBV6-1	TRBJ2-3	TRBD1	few	TGTGCCAGCAAACCGGGACAGTCCACAGATACGCAGTATTTT	CASKPGQSTDTQYF
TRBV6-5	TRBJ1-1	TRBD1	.	TGTGCCAGCAGTTACGGACAGGGCAACACTGAAGCTTTCTTT	CASSYGQGNTEAFF
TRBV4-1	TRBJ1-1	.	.	TGCGCCAGCAGCCAAGCCCCGTCCAGGGGAAACACTGAAGCTTTCTTT	CASSQAPSRGNTEAFF
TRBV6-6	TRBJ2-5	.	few	TGTGCCAGCAGTTCAGTCCCGCCGGGGGAGACCCAGTACTTC	CASSSVPPGETQYF
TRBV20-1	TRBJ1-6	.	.	TGCAGTGCTCGTTATAATTCACCCCTCCACTTT	CSARYNSPLHF
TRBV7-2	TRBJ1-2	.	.	TGTGCCAGCAGCTTAGGCGGCAGGCCTAACTATGGCTACACCTTC	CASSLGGRPNYGYTF
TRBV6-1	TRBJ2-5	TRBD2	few	TGTGCCAGCAGATCCCCCGGGGAGGGAAGAGAGACCCAGTACTTC	CASRSPGEGRETQYF
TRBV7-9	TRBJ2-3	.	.	TGTGCCAGCAGCTTAGTAGCCGCAGATACGCAGTATTTT	CASSLVAADTQYF
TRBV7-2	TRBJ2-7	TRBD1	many	TGTGCCAGCAGCTTTGACAGGGGAGGCTACGAGCAGTACTTC	CASSFDRGGYEQYF
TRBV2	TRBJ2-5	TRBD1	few	TGTGCCAGCGAGCTTGGGCCAGGGGGCCGGGCGCGGGAGACCCAGTACTTC	CASELGPGGRARETQYF
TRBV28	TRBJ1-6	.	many	TGTGCCAGCAGTTTTAGTGGGGTATATTCACCCCTCCACTTT	CASSFSGVYSPLHF
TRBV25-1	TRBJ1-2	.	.	TGTGCCAGCAGTGAAGAAGGGTTTAACTATGGCTACACCTTC	CASSEEGFNYGYTF
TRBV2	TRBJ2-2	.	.	TGTGCCAGCAGGACAGGGGAGGGCGGGGAGCTGTTTTTT	CASRTGEGGELFF
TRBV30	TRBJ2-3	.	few	TGTGCCTGGCATTCAGCGGACTCTAGCACAGATACGCAGTATTTT	CAWHSADSSTDTQYF
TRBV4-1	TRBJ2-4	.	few	TGCGCCAGCAGCTTGAGGGAGAATCTTGGAAACATTCAGTACTTC	CASSLRENLGNIQYF
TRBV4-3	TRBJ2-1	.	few	TGCGCCAGCAGCCAGAAGCCACAGTACTACAATGAGCAGTTCTTC	CASSQKPQYYNEQFF
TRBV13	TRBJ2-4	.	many	TGTGCCAGCAGCTTATCGGGGCGGCTAGCCAAAAACATTCAGTACTTC	CASSLSGRLAKNIQYF
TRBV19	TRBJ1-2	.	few	TGTGCCAGTAGTCGGACGGAGTATGGCTACACCTTC	CASSRTEYGYTF
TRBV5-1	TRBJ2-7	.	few	TGCGCCAGCAGCTTGGCGACAGAGTCCTACGAGCAGTACTTC	CASSLATESYEQYF
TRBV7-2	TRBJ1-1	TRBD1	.	TGTGCCAGCAGTCCAGGACAGGGGGCACGACGTACTGAAGCTTTCTTT	CASSPGQGARRTEAFF
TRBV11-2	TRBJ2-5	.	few	TGTGCCAGCAGCCTATTGCGGGATGGTCGAGGGACCCAGTACTTC	CASSLLRDGRGTQYF
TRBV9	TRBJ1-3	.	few	TGTGCCAGCAGCCCCGATATAGGAAACACCATATATTTT	CASSPDIGNTIYF
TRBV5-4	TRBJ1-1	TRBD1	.	TGTGCCAGCACCTCGGGACAGGGGATAGTGAACACTGAAGCTTTCTTT	CASTSGQGIVNTEAFF
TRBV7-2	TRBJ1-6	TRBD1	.	TGTGCCAGCAGCCCTGGGACAGGGTATTCACCCCTCCACTTT	CASSPGTGYSPLHF
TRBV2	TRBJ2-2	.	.	TGTGCCAGCAGGGAGACGAACACGAACACCGGGGAGCTGTTTTTT	CASRETNTNTGELFF
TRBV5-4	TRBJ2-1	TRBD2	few	TGTGCCAGCAGCCGGACTAGCGGTACCTACAATGAGCAGTTCTTC	CASSRTSGTYNEQFF
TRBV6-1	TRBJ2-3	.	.	TGTGCCAGCAATTGGCAGGGCACAGATACGCAGTATTTT	CASNWQGTDTQYF
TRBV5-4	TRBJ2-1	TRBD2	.	TGTGCCAGCAGCCCCGGCGGGGGGACACCCTACAATGAGCAGTTCTTC	CASSPGGGTPYNEQFF
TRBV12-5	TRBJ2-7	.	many	TGTGCTAGTGGCTCGGACTACGAGCAGTACTTC	CASGSDYEQYF
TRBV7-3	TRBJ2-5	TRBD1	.	TGTGCCAGCAGCCCAGGGGACAGGGGCGAAGAGACCCAGTACTTC	CASSPGDRGEETQYF
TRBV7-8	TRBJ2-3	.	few	TGTGCCAGCAGCTCTCCCGGGACTAGCACAGATACGCAGTATTTT	CASSSPGTSTDTQYF
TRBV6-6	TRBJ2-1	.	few	TGTGCCAGCAGCCAAGCAAGGTTCGAGCAGTTCTTC	CASSQARFEQFF
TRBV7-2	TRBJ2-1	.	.	TGTGCCAGCAGCTTCGGACAGCAGAACAATGAGCAGTTCTTC	CASSFGQQNNEQFF
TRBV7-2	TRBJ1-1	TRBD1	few	TGTGCCAGCAGCCGACAGGGCCTTGAAGCTTTCTTT	CASSRQGLEAFF
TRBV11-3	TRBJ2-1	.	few	TGTGCCAGCAGGTCCCAGGGCTTGGATAATGAGCAGTTCTTC	CASRSQGLDNEQFF
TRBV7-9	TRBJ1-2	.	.	TGTGCCAGCAGCTTTGCCCAGGGGTATGGCTACACCTTC	CASSFAQGYGYTF
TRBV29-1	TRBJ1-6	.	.	TGCAGCGCTGGGACTTATAATTCACCCCTCCACTTT	CSAGTYNSPLHF
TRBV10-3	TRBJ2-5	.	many	TGTGCCATCAGTGAGTCGAATACGGGAGAGACCCAGTACTTC	CAISESNTGETQYF
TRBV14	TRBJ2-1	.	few	TGTGCCAGCAGCCCCCATGCCGGGACAACCTACAATGAGCAGTTCTTC	CASSPHAGTTYNEQFF
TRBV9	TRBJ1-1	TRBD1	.	TGTGCCAGCAGCGTAGTCCCGGGACAGGGGAACACTGAAGCTTTCTTT	CASSVVPGQGNTEAFF
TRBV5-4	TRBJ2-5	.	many	TGTGCCAGCAGCAACGCCGGGGGCAGTCAGGAGACCCAGTACTTC	CASSNAGGSQETQYF
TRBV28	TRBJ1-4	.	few	TGTGCCAGCGGAGCAACTAATGAAAAACTGTTTTTT	CASGATNEKLFF
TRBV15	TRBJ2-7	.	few	TGTGCCACCAGCAGAGGGGCCTCCAACTACGAGCAGTACTTC	CATSRGASNYEQYF
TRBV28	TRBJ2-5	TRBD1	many	TGTGCCAGCAGTTCCCCAGGGGGAGAGACCCAGTACTTC	CASSSPGGETQYF
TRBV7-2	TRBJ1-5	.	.	TGTGCCAGCAGCTTAGGGTCATTTCAGGGACAGCCCCAGCATTTT	CASSLGSFQGQPQHF
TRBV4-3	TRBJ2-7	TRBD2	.	TGCGCCAGCAGCAAGCTAGCGGGAGATGCCTACGAGCAGTACTTC	CASSKLAGDAYEQYF
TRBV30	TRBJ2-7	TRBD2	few	TGTGCCTGGAGTGGTAGCGGGAGTTCGTCATACGAGCAGTACTTC	CAWSGSGSSSYEQYF
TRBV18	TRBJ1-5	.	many	TGTGCCAGCTCAGACCAGGGCAATCAGCCCCAGCATTTT	CASSDQGNQPQHF